The present entry profiles one TCR beta chain with its context. In its sample, this clonotype was seen many times. This receptor's antigen is unknown. Base qualities are missing; no much larger clone stands one base away. These data belong to a study of T-cell reconstitution after alpha-beta-depleted transplantation in children listed by TCRdb under 2016. With regard to the full study: Using TCR repertoire profiling, the study followed T-cell immune reconstitution in a quantitative way in children after TCRalphabeta/CD19-depleted allogeneic hematopoietic cell transplantation.

Library prep was done by PCR. The instrument was an Illumina HiSeq 2500. To normalize quantification of the TCRbeta repertoire, the TCR libraries were built with molecular barcoding that relied on unique molecular identifiers. TCRdb trimmed the raw reads at Q25, called clones with MiXCR and kept productive beta chains. Here each entry gathers all rows of one CDR3 protein and keeps the most common genes and DNA. For this sample the table gives roughly 590,000 distinct CDR3 sequences, of which around a sixth were detected only once. Together, the top ten hold 0.9% to 1.2% of the sample. The CDR3 goes from the cysteine to the phenylalanine over 13 residues. Kept here is only the CDR3 DNA, which spans 39 bases and is read in frame from base 1. The CDR1 and CDR2 encoded by the germline V gene (reference sequence) are SGHKS and YYEKEE. V sheds 0 bases and J sheds 6 bases, leaving 9 bases between their ends.

The clonotype was recovered from a human donor who donated a stem cell graft to a child with acute myeloid leukemia. In this chain, TRBV5-5 is recombined with TRBJ2-5; possibly the D gene is TRBD1, per 5 matching bases. The starting material was PBMCs from the stem cell graft donor, obtained from the stem cell graft. The bases are TGTGCCAGCAGCTTGGATCAGGGAAAGACCCAGTACTTC. Its coded protein is CASSLDQGKTQYF.